This T cell receptor (beta chain) was found in a study of regulatory T cells in long-lasting Graves disease. Time point specified: newly diagnosed GD, antithyroid drugs for less than 3 months. Following extraction of RNA from PBMCs, that RNA was used to make the TCR library. CDR3-region Arm-PCR and iRepertoire HTBI primers produced the TCR beta libraries. TCRdb redid the calling of the multiplex PCR reads with MiXCR, one entry per CDR3 protein. Counted here are 680,000 or so distinct CDR3 sequences, 15% to 20% occurring once; the ten biggest clones make up 15% to 20%. Many counts were recorded for this clonotype. The V end lost 2 bases, the J end lost 8 bases, and 13 bases lay between the germline ends. The CDR3 runs 14 residues. Germline V CDR1 and CDR2: SGHVS, FQNEAQ. These data were also reused for a study on T cells in Graves' hyperthyroidism and ophthalmopathy.

The clonotype comes from a woman aged 30 to 39 with Graves disease. J is TRBJ2-1 and V is TRBV7-8; perhaps TRBD1 as D (5 bases). Sequences were derived from peripheral blood mononuclear cells (PBMCs), sampled at new diagnosis, from a patient treated with antithyroid drugs. CDR3 residues: CASSLIPPGYEQFF. The CDR3 DNA reads as TGTGCCAGCAGCTTAATCCCACCAGGGTATGAGCAGTTCTTC.